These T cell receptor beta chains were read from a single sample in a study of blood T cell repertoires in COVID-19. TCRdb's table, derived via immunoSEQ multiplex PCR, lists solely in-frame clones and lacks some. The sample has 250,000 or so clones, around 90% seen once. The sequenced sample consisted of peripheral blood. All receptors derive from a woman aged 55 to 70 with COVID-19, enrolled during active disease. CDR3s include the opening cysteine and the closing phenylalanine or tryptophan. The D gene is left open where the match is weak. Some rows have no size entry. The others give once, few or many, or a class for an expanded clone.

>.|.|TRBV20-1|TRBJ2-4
CSARPTGLEYF
TGCAGTGCTAGACCAACAGGGTTAGAGTACTTC
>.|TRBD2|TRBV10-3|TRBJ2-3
CAISEAPLAGGRGTQYF
TGTGCCATCAGTGAGGCGCCTCTAGCGGGGGGCCGGGGTACGCAGTATTTT
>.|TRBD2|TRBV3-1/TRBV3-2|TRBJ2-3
CASSRSGAQGDTQYF
TGTGCCAGCAGCCGTAGCGGGGCCCAGGGAGATACGCAGTATTTT
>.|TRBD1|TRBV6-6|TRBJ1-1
CASSRQGANTEAFF
TGTGCCAGCAGTCGACAGGGGGCGAACACTGAAGCTTTCTTT
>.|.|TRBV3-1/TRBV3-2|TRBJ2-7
CASSTGHRSSYEQYF
TGTGCCAGCAGCACAGGGCACAGGAGCTCCTACGAGCAGTACTTC
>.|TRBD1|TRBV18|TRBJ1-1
CASSANRQGETEAFF
TGTGCCAGCTCAGCAAATAGACAGGGAGAAACTGAAGCTTTCTTT
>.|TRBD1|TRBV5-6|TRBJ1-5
CASTKDRGQPQHF
TGTGCCAGCACCAAGGACAGGGGTCAGCCCCAGCATTTT
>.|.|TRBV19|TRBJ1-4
CASSMSGEKLFF
TGTGCCAGTAGTATGAGTGGTGAAAAACTGTTTTTT
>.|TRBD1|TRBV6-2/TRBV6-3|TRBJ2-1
CASSYGTGGLVNEQFF
TGTGCCAGCAGTTATGGGACAGGGGGGTTGGTCAATGAGCAGTTCTTC
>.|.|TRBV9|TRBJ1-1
CASSVGTTATEAFF
TGTGCCAGCAGCGTAGGGACGACAGCGACAGAAGCTTTCTTT
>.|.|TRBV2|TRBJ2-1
CASDKGPYNEQFF
TGTGCCAGCGATAAGGGGCCATACAATGAGCAGTTCTTC
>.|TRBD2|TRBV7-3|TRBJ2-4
CASSPRFTGTSGVKNIQYF
TGTGCCAGCAGCCCCCGTTTTACCGGGACTAGCGGAGTAAAAAACATTCAGTACTTC
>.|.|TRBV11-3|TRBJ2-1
CASSLGQSSYNEQFF
TGTGCCAGCAGCTTAGGACAAAGCTCCTACAATGAGCAGTTCTTC
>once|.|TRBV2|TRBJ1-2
CASSGGPSLGGYTF
TGTGCCAGCAGTGGAGGCCCCTCACTTGGAGGCTACACCTTC
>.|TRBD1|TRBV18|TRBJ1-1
CASSRTGGAWSTEAFF
TGTGCCAGCTCACGGACAGGGGGCGCCTGGAGCACTGAAGCTTTCTTT
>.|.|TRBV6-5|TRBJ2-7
CASSYGGRAYEQYF
TGTGCCAGCAGTTACGGGGGCCGCGCCTACGAGCAGTACTTC
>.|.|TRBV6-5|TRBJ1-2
CASTNSPAYGYTF
TGTGCCAGCACCAACAGTCCCGCCTATGGCTACACCTTC
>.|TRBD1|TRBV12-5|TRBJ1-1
CASGLEGQVQRDTEAFF
TGTGCTAGTGGTTTGGAAGGACAGGTTCAACGGGACACTGAAGCTTTCTTT
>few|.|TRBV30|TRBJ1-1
CAWNPGNTEAFF
TGTGCCTGGAACCCGGGGAACACTGAAGCTTTCTTT
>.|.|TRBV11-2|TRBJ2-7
CASSLAGVSYEQYF
TGTGCCAGCAGCTTAGCCGGGGTCTCCTACGAGCAGTACTTC
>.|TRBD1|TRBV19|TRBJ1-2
CATTTGGAGGYTF
TGTGCCACTACGACAGGGGGCGCGGGTGGCTACACCTTC
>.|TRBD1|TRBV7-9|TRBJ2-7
CASRPGQEHEQYF
TGTGCCAGCAGACCCGGACAGGAGCACGAGCAGTACTTC
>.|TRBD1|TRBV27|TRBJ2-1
CASRDRGPYNEQFF
TGTGCCAGCAGGGACAGGGGGCCCTACAATGAGCAGTTCTTC
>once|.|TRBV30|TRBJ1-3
CAWSPGGSGNTIYF
TGTGCCTGGAGTCCGGGGGGCTCTGGAAACACCATATATTTT
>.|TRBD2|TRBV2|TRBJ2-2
CASSGLAGGQPQNTGELFF
TGTGCCAGCAGTGGGCTAGCGGGGGGGCAGCCGCAGAACACCGGGGAGCTGTTTTTT
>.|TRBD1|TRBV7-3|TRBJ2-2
CASSSGTGVTGELFF
TGTGCCAGCAGCTCAGGGACAGGGGTCACCGGGGAGCTGTTTTTT
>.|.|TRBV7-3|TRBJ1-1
CASSQQGNTEAFF
TGTGCCAGCAGTCAACAGGGGAACACTGAAGCTTTCTTT
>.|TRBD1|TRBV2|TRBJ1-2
CASSQQGQNYGYTF
TGTGCCAGCAGTCAGCAGGGACAGAACTATGGCTACACCTTC
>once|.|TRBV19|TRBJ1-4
CASSIGPGNNEKLFF
TGTGCCAGTAGTATTGGTCCAGGTAATAATGAAAAACTGTTTTTT
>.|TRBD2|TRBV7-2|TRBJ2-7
CATAGTSGTYEQYF
TGTGCCACCGCGGGGACTAGCGGAACCTACGAGCAGTACTTC
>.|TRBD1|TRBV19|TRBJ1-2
CASRDRGFWVEGYTF
TGTGCCAGTAGGGACAGGGGCTTCTGGGTTGAAGGCTACACCTTC
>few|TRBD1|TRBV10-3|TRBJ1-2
CAISESRGDYTF
TGTGCCATCAGTGAGTCCAGGGGGGACTACACCTTC
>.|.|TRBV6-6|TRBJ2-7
CASQGLSYEQYF
TGTGCCAGCCAGGGTTTGTCCTACGAGCAGTACTTC
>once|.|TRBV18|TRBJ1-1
CASSPSTQNTEAFF
TGTGCCAGCTCCCCGTCGACACAGAACACTGAAGCTTTCTTT
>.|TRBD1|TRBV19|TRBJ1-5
CASSEQGAGQPQHF
TGTGCCAGTAGTGAACAGGGGGCCGGTCAGCCCCAGCATTTT
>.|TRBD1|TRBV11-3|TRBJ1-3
CASSLGRGPGNTIYF
TGTGCCAGCAGCTTAGGCAGGGGGCCTGGAAACACCATATATTTT
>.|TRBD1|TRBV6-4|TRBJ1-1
CASRRTGANTEAFF
TGTGCCAGCAGGAGGACAGGGGCTAACACTGAAGCTTTCTTT
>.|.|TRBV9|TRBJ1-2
CASSVDVGSYGYTF
TGTGCCAGCAGCGTAGATGTAGGGAGCTATGGCTACACCTTC
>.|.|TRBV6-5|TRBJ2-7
CATRVSSYEQYF
TGTGCCACACGCGTTAGCTCCTACGAGCAGTACTTC
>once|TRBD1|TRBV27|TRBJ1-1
CASRPGTGWTEAFF
TGTGCCAGCAGGCCCGGGACAGGGTGGACTGAAGCTTTCTTT
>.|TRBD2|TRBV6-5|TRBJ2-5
CASSSSGGLLETQYF
TGTGCCAGCAGTTCTAGCGGGGGCCTTTTGGAGACCCAGTACTTC
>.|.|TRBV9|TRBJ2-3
CASSAGTTDTQYF
TGTGCCAGCAGCGCCGGGACTACAGATACGCAGTATTTT
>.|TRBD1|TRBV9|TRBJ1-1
CASSVGTTGGKVAFF
TGTGCCAGCAGCGTAGGAACGACAGGGGGCAAGGTGGCTTTCTTT
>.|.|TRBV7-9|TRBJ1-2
CASSPRRDNYNYGYTF
TGTGCCAGCAGCCCCCGCCGGGACAACTACAACTATGGCTACACCTTC
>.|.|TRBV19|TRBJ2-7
CASSNLPGYEQYF
TGTGCCAGTAGTAACCTCCCGGGGTACGAGCAGTACTTC